What follows are 30 T cell receptor beta chains derived from one specimen sequenced in a study of blood T cells in healthy people across ages. Using a J-beta primer mix together with a sample-barcoded 5' primer, a second PCR was run for roughly 6 to 12 cycles. MiXCR, run by TCRdb on the 5' RACE reads, gives a single entry per CDR3 protein. The sample carries fewer than 950,000 distinct CDR3 sequences, around 34% recorded once. Sequencing input: blood. The receptors were sampled from a man between 18 and 35 years old in good health.

The V and J genes are TRBV7-2 and TRBJ2-3; TRBD1 agrees at 9 bases. Unmatched junction bases numbered 5, after V lost 3 bases and J lost 4 bases. Germline V gene lookup returns CDR1 SGHTA and CDR2 FQGNSA. The CDR3 runs 15 residues. This CDR3 is CASSFGDRDADTQYF. The DNA of the CDR3 is TGTGCCAGCAGCTTTGGGGACAGGGATGCAGATACGCAGTATTTT.

This clonotype was seen a few times. One end of the junction varies from germline; a read error may be responsible. J is TRBJ2-1 and V is TRBV5-6, with D hard to call. Germline-derived CDR1 and CDR2 are SGHDT and YYEEEE. The CDR3 consists of 12 residues. Here the CDR3 reads CASSFDANEQYF. The CDR3 DNA reads as TGTGCCAGCAGCTTCGATGCAAATGAGCAGTACTTT.

The rearrangement links TRBV29-1 to TRBJ2-3; a weak D match, TRBD2 (5 bases). Germline CDR1 SQVTM, CDR2 ANQGSEA. CDR3 length: 13 amino acids. With 7 bases removed from V and 0 bases from J, the gap between germline ends came to 11 bases. In DNA form, the CDR3 reads TGCAGCGGATCGGGGTTTAGCACAGATACGCAGTATTTT. This gives the protein CSGSGFSTDTQYF.

In the case of this clonotype: A read error may be the cause here, since a much bigger clone is one base away. V gene TRBV12-3 or TRBV12-4 combines with J gene TRBJ1-2, with no clear D. CDR3 length equals 16 residues. The DNA of the CDR3 is TGTGCCAGCAGTCTTACCGGCGGTTTGCCTAACTATGACTACACCTTC. This gives the protein CASSLTGGLPNYDYTF.

The chain carries TRBV14 and TRBJ2-1; D might be TRBD1 or TRBD2, each matching 7 bases. The V gene's germline CDR1 is SGHDN and CDR2 FVKESK. Trimming took off 3 bases at V and 6 bases at J, with 21 bases between the two ends. This CDR3 has 17 residues. CDR3 nucleotides: TGTGCCAGCAGCCACCGCGAATCTGACAGGGAGGGCAATGAGCAGTTCTTC. It codes for CASSHRESDREGNEQFF.

CDR3 sequence reads: CASRGQVISNQPQHF. DNA of the CDR3: TGTGCCAGCAGGGGACAGGTAATAAGCAATCAGCCCCAGCATTTT. The chain joins TRBV12-3 or TRBV12-4 to TRBJ1-5; 8 bases fit TRBD1. V trimming: 6 bases; J trimming: 1 base; junction bases outside the gene matches: 5. This CDR3 has 15 amino acids.

The V call is TRBV2, the J call TRBJ2-4, with D maybe TRBD1 (9 bases). The assigned J gene may be wrong: the sequence end matches TRBJ2-5 better. The germline V gene has CDR1 SNHLY and CDR2 FYNNEI. The CDR3 has 15 amino acids. The CDR3 spells CASLFSGTGLKTQYF. The DNA for the CDR3 is TGTGCCAGCCTATTTAGCGGGACAGGGTTAAAGACCCAGTACTTC.

This chain connects TRBV3-1 to TRBJ1-5; D uncertain. The CDR3 length is 16 residues. CDR1 LGHDT and CDR2 YNNKEL come from the germline V gene (reference sequence). V shed 1 base and J shed 4 bases, with 14 bases lying between them. The CDR3 reads CASSQGSTGGNQPQHF. CDR3 nucleotide sequence: TGTGCCAGCAGCCAAGGTAGTACCGGTGGAAATCAGCCCCAGCATTTT.

This clonotype was observed at least ten times. The chain combines TRBV20-1 with TRBJ2-7; D might be TRBD2 (6 bases). This CDR3 contains 14 residues. Trimming removed 1 base at V and 5 bases at J, with 15 bases between. Per germline, CDR1 DFQATT and CDR2 SNEGSKA (reference sequence). The CDR3 reads CSARVGLGGHEQYF. CDR3 coding DNA: TGCAGTGCTAGAGTAGGGCTGGGAGGACACGAGCAGTACTTC.

The rearrangement links TRBV4-2 to TRBJ1-1; D gene unclear. This CDR3 has 14 residues. Germline V gives CDR1 LGHNA, CDR2 YNFKEQ. Trimming pared 6 bases from V and 1 base from J, leaving 12 bases between. The CDR3 reads CASSRSTENTEAFF. DNA of the CDR3: TGTGCCAGCAGTCGCTCGACTGAGAACACTGAAGCTTTCTTT.

The chain couples TRBV15 to TRBJ1-2; D remains unclear. Looked up from germline, CDR1 is LNHNV and CDR2 is YYDKDF (reference sequence). This CDR3 is built from 14 residues. Trimming shortened V by 1 base and J by 4 bases, and 10 bases separated the two germline ends. The CDR3 spells CATSRVRPSYGYTF. The CDR3 nucleotides read TGTGCCACCAGCAGAGTAAGGCCCAGCTATGGCTACACCTTC.

The chain employs TRBV7-2 and TRBJ2-1; possible D gene TRBD1, 7 bases. The CDR3 loop spans 14 amino acids. Germline CDR1 is SGHTA and CDR2 is FQGNSA. Trimming took 10 bases from V and 13 from J, leaving 26 bases between them. CDR3 DNA: TGTGCCATTAAAGGAGGGGGCGCACGGGAGACCCAGTTCTTC. It specifies CAIKGGGARETQFF.

V gene TRBV5-1 combines with J gene TRBJ2-3, with 7 bases matching TRBD2. The CDR3 has 14 amino acids. J gave up 1 base and V 6 bases, and 5 bases lay outside the gene matches. The germline V gene has CDR1 SGHRS and CDR2 YFSETQ. CDR3 coding DNA: TGCGCCAGCACCCGGGAGGACGGCACAGATACGCAGTATTTT. It translates to CASTREDGTDTQYF.

The chain carries TRBV12-3 or TRBV12-4 and TRBJ1-2; D call uncertain. CDR3 length: 16 residues. The V end lost 6 bases, the J end lost 6 bases, and 23 bases lay between the germline ends. The CDR3 bases are TGTGCCAGCAGCCAAACCAACACCGGAGGGTTGGATGGCTACACCTTC. Protein sequence: CASSQTNTGGLDGYTF.

This sequence joins TRBV5-1 and TRBJ2-2, with 7 bases matching TRBD1. The length of the CDR3 is 16 residues. J was trimmed by 3 bases and V by 5 bases; bases with no gene match: 10. In germline, CDR1 is SGHRS, CDR2 YFSETQ. CDR3 residues: CASSRSLDRYTGELFF. Here the CDR3 DNA reads TGCGCCAGCAGTCGGAGTTTGGACAGGTACACCGGGGAGCTGTTTTTT.

The rearrangement joins TRBV7-2 to TRBJ2-1, with a weak D call TRBD1 (6 bases). Germline CDR1 SGHTA, CDR2 FQGNSA. V was trimmed by 5 bases and J by 6 bases, leaving 14 bases between them. The CDR3 is 14 amino acids. As DNA, the CDR3 is TGTGCCAGCAGCGTCGGACAGAAGACCAATGAGCAGTTCTTC. Its protein is CASSVGQKTNEQFF.

In its sample, this clonotype was seen many times. The J gene is TRBJ2-1, the V gene TRBV2; TRBD1 matches at 7 bases. Germline lookup yields CDR1 SNHLY and CDR2 FYNNEI. V lost 6 bases and J lost 2; bases outside the gene matches: 7. The CDR3 spans 15 residues. The CDR3 region is CASRTDRDPYNEQFF. The CDR3 bases are TGTGCCAGCAGGACAGACAGGGATCCCTACAATGAGCAGTTCTTC. Together with reference TRBV2 and TRBJ2-1, the CDR3 gives the full variable domain: EPEVTQTPSHQVTQMGQEVILRCVPISNHLYFYWYRQILGQKVEFLVSFYNNEISEKSEIFDDQFSVERPDGSNFTLKIRSTKLEDSAMYFCASRTDRDPYNEQFFGPGTRLTVL.

J is TRBJ2-3 and V is TRBV4-3; D unclear. CDR1 and CDR2 (germline): LGHNA, YSLEER. CDR3 length: 13 residues. The ends were cut back, 4 bases at V and 6 bases at J, with 11 bases in the middle. The CDR3 DNA reads as TGCGCCAGCAGCCCCAACAACGGGGATACGCAGTATTTT. This encodes CASSPNNGDTQYF.

This clonotype was counted only a few times. The gene calls are TRBV7-2 and TRBJ2-5; the D is unclear. Trimming pared 5 bases from V and 5 bases from J, leaving 15 bases between. This CDR3 has 14 amino acids. Germline loops: CDR1 SGHTA, CDR2 FQGNSA. The CDR3 here is CASSQDGPFETQYF. CDR3 bases: TGTGCCAGCAGCCAGGACGGACCGTTTGAGACCCAGTACTTC.

This chain joins TRBV4-3 and TRBJ2-3, with unresolved D. The CDR3 totals 17 residues. The ends were cut back, 0 bases at V and 2 bases at J, with 15 bases in the middle. Germline V gene data show CDR1 as LGHNA and CDR2 as YSLEER. CDR3 sequence (DNA): TGCGCCAGCAGCCAAGATAGGATTGTCCAGCCCACAGATACGCAGTATTTT. Protein product: CASSQDRIVQPTDTQYF.

Comment on this clonotype: Germline is not matched at one junction end, which may reflect a read error. V usage is TRBV3-1 and J usage is TRBJ2-1, with TRBD1 matching over 9 bases. From germline, CDR1 is LGHDT and CDR2 YNNKEL (reference sequence). The CDR3 is made up of 13 amino acids. Here the CDR3 DNA reads TGTGTCAGCAACCGACAGGGGGTCAATGAGCAGTTCTTC. Residues: CVSNRQGVNEQFF.

The V call is TRBV12-3 or TRBV12-4, the J call TRBJ2-1; 9 bases are a match to TRBD2. The CDR3 spans 17 residues. J gave up 1 base and V 3 bases, and 7 bases lay outside the gene matches. The CDR3 loop reads CASSFEIAGVSYNEQFF. CDR3 sequence (DNA): TGTGCCAGCAGTTTTGAAATAGCGGGAGTTTCCTACAATGAGCAGTTCTTC.

Turning to this clonotype: A much more abundant neighbour one base away suggests this may be a read error. The chain uses TRBV20-1 and TRBJ1-2; a weak D match, TRBD1 (6 bases). This CDR3 spans 11 amino acids. V dropped 4 bases and J dropped 10 bases, with 13 bases sitting between them. Germline V gene sequence: CDR1 DFQATT, CDR2 SNEGSKA (reference sequence). CDR3: CSATPGEDYTF. Written as DNA, the CDR3 is TGCAGTGCTACCCCAGGGGAGGACTACACCTTC.

This clonotype was observed at least ten times. The chain combines TRBV10-3 with TRBJ1-2; D not certain. The CDR3 has 14 amino acids. Germline CDR1 and CDR2: ENHRY and SYGVKD. The V and J ends lost 2 bases and 4 bases respectively, with 11 bases between them. CDR3 sequence reads: CAISEAPDRYGYTF. The CDR3 nucleotides are TGTGCCATCAGTGAGGCTCCAGACCGCTATGGCTACACCTTC.

This chain links TRBV12-3 or TRBV12-4 with TRBJ1-1; TRBD1 matches at 7 bases. The ends lost 4 bases at V and 8 bases at J; junction bases unmatched: 10. The length of the CDR3 is 14 residues. The CDR3 nucleotides are TGTGCCAGCAGTTCAGACAGGGTTTTTTTCGAAGCTTTCTTT. This translates into CASSSDRVFFEAFF.

The chain uses TRBV20-1 and TRBJ2-3; D is uncertain. This CDR3 spans 14 amino acids. Germline V gene lookup returns CDR1 DFQATT and CDR2 SNEGSKA (reference sequence). V lost 3 bases, J lost 2 bases, and 12 bases lay in between. In DNA form, the CDR3 reads TGCAGTGCTAGCGACCCCCGGGCCACAGATACGCAGTATTTT. This codes for CSASDPRATDTQYF.

Concerning this clonotype itself: A much larger clone differs from this one at a single base, so this may be a read error. The chain has TRBV29-1 and TRBJ2-3; D may be TRBD1 or TRBD2 (5 bases each). Looked up from germline, CDR1 is SQVTM and CDR2 is ANQGSEA. V shed 4 bases and J shed 0 bases, with 11 bases lying between them. The CDR3 runs to 14 residues. Here the CDR3 reads CSVAGTASTDTQYF. DNA of the CDR3: TGCAGCGTTGCAGGGACGGCTAGCACAGATACGCAGTATTTT.

In its sample, this clonotype was seen many times. The chain carries TRBV20-1 and TRBJ2-7; possible D gene TRBD2, 7 bases. The V gene's germline CDR1 is DFQATT and CDR2 SNEGSKA (reference sequence). This CDR3 comprises 15 residues. The V gene lost 3 bases and the J gene lost 0 bases, with 15 bases spanning the gap. In DNA, the CDR3 is TGCAGTGCTAGGAGGGGGGGGACCAGCTCCTACGAGCAGTACTTC. Translation: CSARRGGTSSYEQYF.

CDR3 sequence: CASSLEGPGTTDTQYF. The CDR3 coding sequence is TGTGCCAGCAGCTTAGAGGGTCCGGGAACCACAGATACGCAGTATTTT. This rearrangement joins TRBV13 to TRBJ2-3; TRBD2 might be the D (5 bases). Germline V lookup: CDR1 PRHDT, CDR2 FYEKMQ (reference sequence). Trimming took off 1 base at V and 2 bases at J, with 13 bases between the two ends. The CDR3 spans 16 residues.

In its sample, this clonotype was seen a few times. The V gene is TRBV20-1, the J gene TRBJ1-1; D is uncertain. The length of the CDR3 is 12 residues. V was cut by 1 base and J by 0 bases, with 3 bases left in between. Germline values: CDR1 DFQATT, CDR2 SNEGSKA (reference sequence). The CDR3 spells CSARAMNTEAFF. CDR3 DNA sequence: TGCAGTGCTAGAGCTATGAACACTGAAGCTTTCTTT.